This T cell receptor beta chain was obtained from a study of OX40 agonist ivuxolimab in advanced cancers. Study information: Patients got intravenous ivuxolimab at 0.01 to 10 mg/kg every 2 weeks. Each dose-escalation patient presented with hepatocellular carcinoma, melanoma, renal cell or head and neck cancer. Patients were roughly 81% male with ages about 23 to 80, mean around 61.

Blood sampling took place at baseline, cycle 4 day 1, and cycle 7 day 1. Germline loops: CDR1 SGHTA, CDR2 FQGNSA. V lost 2 bases, J lost 3 bases, and 10 bases lay in between. This CDR3 region has 14 residues. The table came from immunoSEQ multiplex PCR; TCRdb's copy has only in-frame clones and leaves some out. This sample yields some 79,000 clones, of which more than 85% are seen a single time; more than 0.4% belongs to the top ten. Material: CD4+ or CD8+ T cells sorted from blood, obtained in a trial of the OX40 agonist ivuxolimab. The chain combines TRBV7-2 with TRBJ1-1, with D possibly being TRBD1 (5 bases). The sequence was collected from an adult with an advanced solid tumor such as melanoma, head and neck, liver or kidney cancer. As DNA, the CDR3 is TGTGCCAGCAGCTTATCTCCCAGGGACACTGAAGCTTTCTTT. Translated: CASSLSPRDTEAFF.